This entry features one TCR beta chain sequence. Its target antigen remains unknown. It has no much larger one-base neighbor in the sample; base qualities were not kept. This specimen belongs to a study of beta chain features in type 1 diabetes (dated by TCRdb to between 2018 and 2020). About the investigation overall: No differences in mean age, gender distribution, total cell number or subset yield were found between patients and healthy donors. A total of over 90,000,000 sorted cells were examined across all samples, and a strong correlation was observed between cell number per subset and RNA yield. The study compared TCRB repertoires of sorted circulating CD4+ T cell subsets between recently diagnosed type 1 diabetes patients and matched healthy donors. Whereas all 30 or so donors provided naive and central memory subsets, regulatory and stem cell-like memory subsets were isolated from just 8 patients and about eight healthy donors.

Each donor gave one peripheral blood draw, about 100 mL on average, collected into heparinised tubes. A BD FACSAria II and a panel including CD45RO, CCR7, CD25, CD127, CD95 and CD27 were used to sort naive, central memory, regulatory and stem cell-like memory CD4+ T cells. Purity was above 98% for every sorted population. PBMCs were isolated right away by Lymphoprep density gradient centrifugation and were stained directly, without culture. To minimize batch effects, samples were stained and sorted in pairs, one healthy donor with one patient per experiment. The entire isolated RNA was reverse transcribed using the High Capacity cDNA Reverse Transcription Kit, and thus expressed TCRB transcripts were sequenced. Deep immunoSEQ sequencing was applied to naive, central memory and regulatory T cell samples, giving an average of roughly 3.5 million total reads per sample. After sorted cells were lysed in RLT buffer, RNA was extracted with DNase-treated RNeasy Micro or Mini kits, with the choice depending on cell number. Each cell subset was processed separately to prevent cross-contamination, with patient and healthy donor samples processed together. The immunoSEQ multiplex PCR was used to amplify TCRB sequences from cDNA, generating 87-bp fragments that spanned the CDR3 region. The amplicons were sequenced using the Illumina HiSeq platform. The study's processing was this. Synthetic template baselines were used to correct PCR bias computationally, reads within Hamming distance 2 were collapsed together, and singletons that could not be merged were discarded. Reads were aligned against IMGT so that V, D and J genes, CDR3 length and insertions or deletions at six rearrangement sites could be assigned. Within each subset, clonotype counts were normalized to sorted cell number, and only after that were true diversity and Gini coefficients computed with the tcR R package. Repertoire sharing was quantified using the overlap coefficient calculated on TCRB nucleotide sequences. The table comes from immuneACCESS by way of TCRdb, which keeps in-frame sequences with V and J called. Part of the clones is missing from these tables; in studies checked, under half for an unresolved V gene and the rest for unknown reasons. D and trimming were read from the DNA, whereas the V and J calls and clone size are those reported in that table. The sample records roughly 150,000 clones, 10% of which are singletons. Approximately 0.46% of the sample belongs to the ten largest clones.

The CDR3, from cysteine to phenylalanine, totals 14 residues. Solely the CDR3 DNA is kept, with 42 bases framed from the first base. V gives up 7 bases and J gives up 1 base, and the segment between their germline ends measures 13 bases. Looking up the germline V gene yields CDR1 SNHLY and CDR2 FYNNEI. General findings and caveats noted by the study authors: The naive, central memory and regulatory TCRB repertoires appeared to resemble one another more closely among patients than among healthy donors. Shorter templates might have been favored by PCR, but patient and control samples were amplified and corrected together, so both groups would have been affected equally by any skew. Patients with type 1 diabetes made fewer insertions and deleted more nucleotides at VDJ recombination sites, implying thymic rearrangement abnormalities. Type 1 diabetes patients showed a moderate but significant shortening of TCRB CDR3 length in all four CD4+ subsets. Because the HLA sub-analyses included only small numbers of individuals, any influence of HLA type on TCRB rearrangement was left unresolved. Because cDNA rather than genomic DNA was sequenced, highly expressing activated cells could have been over-represented, although no difference in activation and CD3 levels was found between groups.

The sample comprised central memory CD4+ T cells from blood. The origin of this receptor is a man aged 30 to 39 with type 1 diabetes. The rearrangement joined TRBV2 to TRBJ1-1; 6 matching bases give a weak D call of TRBD1. The bases read TGTGCCAGCACGGATCCACAGGGGAACACTGAAGCTTTCTTT. Translated, this gives CASTDPQGNTEAFF.